The text below deals with one T cell receptor (beta chain). Participants were aged 18 to 89 years, lived in around 22 US areas, and enrolled virtually. Resolution of symptoms, clearance, or two negative PCRs was present in recovered Cohort 3 donors. Original processing notes: By means of reference gene primer amplification, nucleated cell counts were estimated. The repertoire was sequenced with immunoSEQ multiplex PCR; TCRdb's copy has only in-frame clones and lacks some. The DNA was the basis for D and trimming; V, J and clone size are from that table. This repertoire shows 320,000 or so clones, about 90% found once; its top ten account for roughly 1%. These data are taken from a study of blood T cell repertoires in COVID-19. The CDR3 extends over 16 amino acids. J was trimmed by 0 bases and V by 10 bases; bases with no gene match: 12. Germline CDR1 is SGHVS and CDR2 is FNYEAQ.

The sample comprised PBMCs or T cells enriched from blood (not recorded which). The chain is built from TRBV7-6 and TRBJ2-5; 9 positions match TRBD1. This receptor was obtained from a woman younger than 45 who had recovered from COVID-19. CDR3 DNA sequence: TGTGCCACCACCCCAGGACAGGGGCGCAACCAAGAGACCCAGTACTTC. This sequence encodes CATTPGQGRNQETQYF.